These T cell receptor beta chains were read from a single sample in a study of T cell changes during pregnancy in multiple sclerosis. Produced via immunoSEQ multiplex PCR; TCRdb's table is partial and in-frame only. The sample holds 60,000 to 90,000 clones, about 93% seen once. The sequences come from peripheral blood, collected after pregnancy. These receptor sequences come from a female donor in good health, enrolled as a control in a pregnancy study. Both conserved end residues are part of each CDR3. The order of the fields is D gene, clone size, J gene, V gene, CDR3 protein, CDR3 DNA. D genes are given only for firm matches. Clone size is given for some rows only: seen once, a few or many times, or a class if the clone is expanded.

. | once | TRBJ1-1 | TRBV18 | CASSADKNTEAFF | TGTGCCAGCTCAGCCGACAAGAACACTGAAGCTTTCTTT
TRBD1 | . | TRBJ1-4 | TRBV27 | CASRATGGINEKLFF | TGTGCCAGCAGGGCCACAGGGGGCATCAATGAAAAACTGTTTTTT
. | . | TRBJ2-7 | TRBV20-1 | CSASTGYEQYF | TGCAGTGCTAGTACAGGGTACGAGCAGTACTTC
. | . | TRBJ2-3 | TRBV11-3 | CASSPSPGTDTQYF | TGTGCCAGCAGCCCTAGCCCGGGCACAGATACGCAGTATTTT
TRBD1 | . | TRBJ2-3 | TRBV5-4 | CASRTRQGPDTQYF | TGTGCCAGCAGAACCCGACAGGGTCCAGATACGCAGTATTTT
. | . | TRBJ2-5 | TRBV6-5 | CASSYATLQETQYF | TGTGCCAGCAGTTACGCTACCCTCCAAGAGACCCAGTACTTC
TRBD1 | . | TRBJ1-1 | TRBV7-9 | CASSLDPGQGLGLAFF | TGTGCCAGCAGCTTAGATCCGGGACAGGGATTGGGCCTGGCTTTCTTT
TRBD2 | . | TRBJ2-3 | TRBV9 | CASSEPMTSGGADTQYF | TGTGCCAGCAGCGAACCTATGACTAGCGGGGGGGCGGATACGCAGTATTTT
TRBD2 | . | TRBJ2-1 | TRBV6-5 | CASRPTSGGAYEQFF | TGTGCCAGCAGGCCGACTAGCGGGGGGGCCTATGAGCAGTTCTTC
. | . | TRBJ2-1 | TRBV28 | CASSMGRNEQFF | TGTGCCAGCAGTATGGGCCGCAATGAGCAGTTCTTC